These 15 T cell receptor beta chains originate from one sample sequenced in a study of CXCR3-negative and CXCR3-positive naive CD8 T cells. The authors prepared UMI-labeled TRB cDNA libraries by 5' RACE. From the 5' RACE reads, TCRdb lists one entry per CDR3 protein and no DNA. This table holds around 150,000 distinct CDR3 sequences. Their target antigens are unknown. Whole-study results and caveats: The TRB CDR3s that CXCR3-positive naive cells carried were more hydrophobic than those of CXCR3-negative naive cells.

The sequenced sample consisted of naive CXCR3+ CD8+ T cells from blood. Subset specified: CD45RO-CCR7+CD27+CD95- naive CD8+ T cells expressing CXCR3 (TNR3+). Source of these receptors: a human donor in good health. Some clones in this sample may be carry-over from other donors' samples.

The chain links TRBV27 to TRBJ2-5; the D gene TCRdb calls, TRBD1, cannot be checked with no DNA. The germline V gene encodes CDR1 MNHEY and CDR2 SMNVEV (reference sequence). The CDR3 runs to 16 residues. The CDR3 is CASSLEGTGTQETQYF.

The rearrangement links TRBV28 to TRBJ1-4; TCRdb outputs TRBD1, but without DNA this stays unchecked. CDR1 and CDR2 from the germline V gene are MDHEN and SYDVKM. The CDR3 is 18 amino acids. The CDR3 reads CASRPLGDTIATNEKLFF.

The chain employs TRBV25-1 and TRBJ1-2. This CDR3 comprises 16 residues. The germline CDR1 and CDR2 sequences are MGHDK and SYGVNS. This CDR3 is CASSEYFVGTPYGYTF.

The rearrangement uses TRBV5-5 and TRBJ2-1; TCRdb proposes TRBD1, but this gene call is untestable without DNA. The CDR3 has 15 amino acids. In germline, CDR1 is SGHKS, CDR2 YYEKEE (reference sequence). Here the CDR3 reads CASSLGAESYNEQFF. The variable domain in full, with the rest retrieved from reference TRBV5-5 and TRBJ2-1, is DAGVTQSPTHLIKTRGQQVTLRCSPISGHKSVSWYQQVLGQGPQFIFQYYEKEERGRGNFPDRFSARQFPNYSSELNVNALLLGDSALYLCASSLGAESYNEQFFGPGTRLTVL.

The chain has TRBV29-1 and TRBJ1-5; TCRdb's D call, TRBD1, is unchecked because there is no DNA. In germline, CDR1 is SQVTM, CDR2 ANQGSEA. CDR3 length: 14 residues. CDR3 amino acids: CSVGDSYSNQPQHF.

The chain carries TRBV28 and TRBJ2-1; as DNA is missing, the TRBD2 call by TCRdb cannot be tested. The CDR3 consists of 17 residues. Germline values: CDR1 MDHEN, CDR2 SYDVKM. The CDR3 sequence is CASSLLLGTSSYNEQFF.

V and J are TRBV19 and TRBJ2-1. The V gene's germline CDR1 is LNHDA and CDR2 SQIVND (reference sequence). The CDR3 sequence is 16 residues long. The CDR3 region is CASSIASGGAYNEQFF. Variable domain in full (rest from reference TRBV19 and TRBJ2-1): DGGITQSPKYLFRKEGQNVTLSCEQNLNHDAMYWYRQDPGQGLRLIYYSQIVNDFQKGDIAEGYSVSREKKESFPLTVTSAQKNPTAFYLCASSIASGGAYNEQFFGPGTRLTVL.

The chain links TRBV6-2 or TRBV6-3 to TRBJ2-1. Per the germline V gene, CDR1 is MNHEY and CDR2 is SVGEGT. This CDR3 is built from 14 residues. The CDR3 here is CASTKKGGYNEQFF.

This chain joins TRBV7-9 and TRBJ1-6. This CDR3 has 14 residues. Germline CDR1 SEHNR, CDR2 FQNEAQ (reference sequence). This chain's CDR3 is CASSLAPENSPLHF.

The CDR3 here is CASTPEGLGEDTQYF. This chain uses TRBV12-3 or TRBV12-4 with TRBJ2-3; TCRdb's D call, TRBD2, is unchecked because there is no DNA. The CDR3 length is 15 residues.

V gene TRBV12-3 or TRBV12-4 combines with J gene TRBJ2-7; checking the TCRdb D call of TRBD1 is not possible without DNA. CDR3 length: 16 amino acids. CDR3 in amino acids: CASSPLTGSSVYEQYF.

This sequence joins TRBV29-1 and TRBJ1-1. Per germline, CDR1 SQVTM and CDR2 ANQGSEA. This CDR3 region has 13 residues. The CDR3 sequence: CSVLGSMNTEAFF.

The V call is TRBV7-6, the J call TRBJ2-6. Germline V gene lookup returns CDR1 SGHVS and CDR2 FNYEAQ. This CDR3 is built from 14 residues. CDR3 sequence reads: CASKTDFGANVLTF.

V is TRBV5-1 and J is TRBJ1-2. Germline V gene sequence: CDR1 SGHRS, CDR2 YFSETQ. This CDR3 is 18 amino acids long. This CDR3 reads CASSLEASSERGGYGYTF.

V usage is TRBV29-1 and J usage is TRBJ2-7; TCRdb returns TRBD1, unconfirmable since there is no DNA. From germline, CDR1 is SQVTM and CDR2 ANQGSEA. This CDR3 has 13 amino acids. CDR3: CSVEGSTGFEQYF.